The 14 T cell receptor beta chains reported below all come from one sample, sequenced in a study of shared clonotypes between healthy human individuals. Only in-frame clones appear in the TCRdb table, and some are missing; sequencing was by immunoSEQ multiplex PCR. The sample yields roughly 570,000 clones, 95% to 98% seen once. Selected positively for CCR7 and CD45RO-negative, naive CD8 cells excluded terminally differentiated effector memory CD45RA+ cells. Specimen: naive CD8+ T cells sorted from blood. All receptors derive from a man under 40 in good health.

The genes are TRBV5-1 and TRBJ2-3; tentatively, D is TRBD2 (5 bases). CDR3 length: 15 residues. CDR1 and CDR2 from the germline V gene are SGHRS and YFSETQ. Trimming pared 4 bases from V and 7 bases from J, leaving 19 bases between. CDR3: CASSPRGQAEHTQYF. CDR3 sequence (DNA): TGCGCCAGCAGCCCCAGAGGGCAGGCTGAACATACGCAGTATTTT.

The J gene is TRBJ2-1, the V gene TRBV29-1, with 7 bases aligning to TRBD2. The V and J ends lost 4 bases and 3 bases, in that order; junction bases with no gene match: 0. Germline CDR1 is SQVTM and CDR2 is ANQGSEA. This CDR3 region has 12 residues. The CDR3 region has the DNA TGCAGCGTTGGGACTAGCTACAATGAGCAGTTCTTC. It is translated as CSVGTSYNEQFF.

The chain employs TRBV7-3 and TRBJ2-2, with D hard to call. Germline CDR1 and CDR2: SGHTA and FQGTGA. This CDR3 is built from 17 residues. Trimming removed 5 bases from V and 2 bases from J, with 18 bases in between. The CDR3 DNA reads TGTGCCAGCAGCCCTAACGCTCTTACGATAAACACCGGGGAGCTGTTTTTT. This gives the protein CASSPNALTINTGELFF.

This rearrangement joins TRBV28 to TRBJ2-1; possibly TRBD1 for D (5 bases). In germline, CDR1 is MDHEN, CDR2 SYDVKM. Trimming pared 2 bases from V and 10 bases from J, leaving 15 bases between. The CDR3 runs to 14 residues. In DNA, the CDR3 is TGTGCCAGCAGTTTACTCCTAGTTCAGGGAGAGCAGTTCTTC. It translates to CASSLLLVQGEQFF.

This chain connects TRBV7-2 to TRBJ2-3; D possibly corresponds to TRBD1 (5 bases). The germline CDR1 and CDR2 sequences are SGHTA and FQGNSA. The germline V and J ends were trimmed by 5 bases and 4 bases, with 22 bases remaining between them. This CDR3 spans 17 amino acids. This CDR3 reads CASSLRSMGRVADTQYF. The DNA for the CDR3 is TGTGCCAGCAGCCTACGTTCTATGGGGCGCGTAGCAGATACGCAGTATTTT. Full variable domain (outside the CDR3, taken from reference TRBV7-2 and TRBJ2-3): GAGVSQSPSNKVTEKGKDVELRCDPISGHTALYWYRQSLGQGLEFLIYFQGNSAPDKSGLPSDRFSAERTGGSVSTLTIQRTQQEDSAVYLCASSLRSMGRVADTQYFGPGTRLTVL.

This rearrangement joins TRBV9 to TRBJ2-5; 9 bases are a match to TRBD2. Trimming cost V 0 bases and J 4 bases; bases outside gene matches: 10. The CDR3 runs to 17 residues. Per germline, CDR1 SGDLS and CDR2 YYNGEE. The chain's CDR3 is CASSVGWSSGKRETQYF. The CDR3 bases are TGTGCCAGCAGCGTAGGTTGGTCTAGCGGGAAGCGAGAGACCCAGTACTTC.

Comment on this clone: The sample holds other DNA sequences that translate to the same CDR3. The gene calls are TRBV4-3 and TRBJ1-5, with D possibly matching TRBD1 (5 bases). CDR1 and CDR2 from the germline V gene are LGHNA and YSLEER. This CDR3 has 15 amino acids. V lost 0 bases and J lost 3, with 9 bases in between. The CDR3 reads CASSQDQGSNQPQHF. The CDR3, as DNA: TGCGCCAGCAGCCAAGATCAGGGTTCCAATCAGCCCCAGCATTTT.

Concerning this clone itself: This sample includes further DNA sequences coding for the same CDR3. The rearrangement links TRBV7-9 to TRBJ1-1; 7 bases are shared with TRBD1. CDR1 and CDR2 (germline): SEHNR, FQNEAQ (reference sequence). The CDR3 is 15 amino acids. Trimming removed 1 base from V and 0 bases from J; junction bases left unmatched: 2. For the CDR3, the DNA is TGTGCCAGCAGCTTAGGACAGGGCATGAACACTGAAGCTTTCTTT. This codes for CASSLGQGMNTEAFF.

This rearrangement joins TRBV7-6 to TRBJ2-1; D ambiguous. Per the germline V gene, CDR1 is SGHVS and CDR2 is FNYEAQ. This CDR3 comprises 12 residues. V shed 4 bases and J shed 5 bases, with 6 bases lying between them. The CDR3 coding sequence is TGTGCCAGCAGCTGGCTTAACAATGAGCAGTTCTTC. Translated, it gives CASSWLNNEQFF.

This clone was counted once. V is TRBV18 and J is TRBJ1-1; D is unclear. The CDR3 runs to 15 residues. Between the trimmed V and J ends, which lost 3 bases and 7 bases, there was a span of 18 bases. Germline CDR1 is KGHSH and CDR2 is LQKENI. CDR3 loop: CASSPPRGSIGEAFF. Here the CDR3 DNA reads TGTGCCAGCTCACCCCCTCGCGGTTCGATCGGTGAAGCTTTCTTT. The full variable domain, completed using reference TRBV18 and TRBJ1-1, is NAGVMQNPRHLVRRRGQEARLRCSPMKGHSHVYWYRQLPEEGLKFMVYLQKENIIDESGMPKERFSAEFPKEGPSILRIQQVVRGDSAAYFCASSPPRGSIGEAFFGQGTRLTVV.

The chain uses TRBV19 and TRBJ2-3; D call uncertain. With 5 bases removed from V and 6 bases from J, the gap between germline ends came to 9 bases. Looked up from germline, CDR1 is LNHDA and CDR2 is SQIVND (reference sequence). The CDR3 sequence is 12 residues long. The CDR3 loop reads CASSDISDTQYF. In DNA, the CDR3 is TGTGCCAGTAGTGACATCTCCGATACGCAGTATTTT.

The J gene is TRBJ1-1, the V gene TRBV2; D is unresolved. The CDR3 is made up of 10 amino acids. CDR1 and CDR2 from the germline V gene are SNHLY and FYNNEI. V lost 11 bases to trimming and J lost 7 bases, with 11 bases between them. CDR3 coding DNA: TGTGCCTGTAGCCTCGTTGAAGCTTTCTTT. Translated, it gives CACSLVEAFF. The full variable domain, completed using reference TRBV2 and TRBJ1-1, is EPEVTQTPSHQVTQMGQEVILRCVPISNHLYFYWYRQILGQKVEFLVSFYNNEISEKSEIFDDQFSVERPDGSNFTLKIRSTKLEDSAMYFCACSLVEAFFGQGTRLTVV.

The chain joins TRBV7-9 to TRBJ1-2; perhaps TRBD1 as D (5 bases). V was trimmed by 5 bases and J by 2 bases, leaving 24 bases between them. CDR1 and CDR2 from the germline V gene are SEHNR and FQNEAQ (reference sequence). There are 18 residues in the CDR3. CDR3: CASSPSQMGGAKNYGYTF. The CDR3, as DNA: TGTGCCAGCAGCCCCAGCCAAATGGGAGGGGCAAAGAACTATGGCTACACCTTC.

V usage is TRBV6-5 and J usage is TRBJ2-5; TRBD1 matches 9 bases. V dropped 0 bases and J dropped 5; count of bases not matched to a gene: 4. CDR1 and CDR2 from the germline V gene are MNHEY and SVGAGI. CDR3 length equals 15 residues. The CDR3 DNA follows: TGTGCCAGCAGTTACTCGACAGGGGGGTATGAGACCCAGTACTTC. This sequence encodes CASSYSTGGYETQYF.